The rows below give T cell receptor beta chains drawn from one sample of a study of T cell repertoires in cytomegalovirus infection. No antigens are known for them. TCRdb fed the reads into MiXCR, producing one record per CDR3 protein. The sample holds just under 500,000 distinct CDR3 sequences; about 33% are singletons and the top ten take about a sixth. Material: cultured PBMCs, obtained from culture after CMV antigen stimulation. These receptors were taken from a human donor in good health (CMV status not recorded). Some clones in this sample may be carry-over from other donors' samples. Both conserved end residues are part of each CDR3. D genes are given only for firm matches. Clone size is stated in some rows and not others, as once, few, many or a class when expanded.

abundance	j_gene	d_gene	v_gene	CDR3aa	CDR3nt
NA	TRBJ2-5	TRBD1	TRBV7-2	CASSLVTGVETQYF	TGTGCCAGCAGCTTAGTCACAGGGGTAGAGACCCAGTACTTC
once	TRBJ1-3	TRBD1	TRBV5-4	CASSYQDRGNTIYF	TGTGCCAGCAGCTACCAGGACAGGGGGAACACCATATATTTT
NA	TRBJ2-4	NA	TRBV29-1	CSVFEKHIQYF	TGCAGCGTTTTTGAAAAACACATTCAGTACTTC
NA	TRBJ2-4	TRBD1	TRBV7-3	CASSLTRDSPLQYF	TGTGCCAGCAGCTTAACTCGGGACAGTCCCCTTCAGTACTTC
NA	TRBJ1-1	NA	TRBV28	CAAGKDTEAFF	TGTGCTGCCGGGAAGGACACTGAAGCTTTCTTT
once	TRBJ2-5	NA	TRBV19	CASRRGQLETQYF	TGTGCCAGTAGACGTGGACAGTTGGAGACCCAGTACTTC
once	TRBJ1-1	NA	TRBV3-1	CASSLPPPGRTPTYF	TGTGCCAGCAGCCTCCCCCCCCCGGGGCGGACACCCACCTACTTT
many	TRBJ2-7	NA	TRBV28	CASSLLIGGAALSSYEQYF	TGTGCCAGCAGTTTGTTGATAGGGGGAGCGGCCTTGAGCTCCTACGAGCAGTACTTC
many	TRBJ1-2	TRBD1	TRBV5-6	CASSPGQGLYGYTF	TGTGCCAGCAGCCCGGGACAGGGGCTTTATGGCTACACCTTC
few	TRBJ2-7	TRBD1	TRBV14	CASSQDPGTGAYEQYF	TGTGCCAGCAGCCAAGATCCCGGGACAGGGGCCTACGAGCAGTACTTC
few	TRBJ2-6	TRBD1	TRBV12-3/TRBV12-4	CASRIGTASGANVLTF	TGTGCCAGCAGGATCGGGACAGCCTCTGGGGCCAACGTCCTGACTTTC
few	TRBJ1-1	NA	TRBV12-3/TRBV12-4	CASSLHMAIGTEAFF	TGTGCCAGCAGTTTACACATGGCAATCGGCACTGAAGCTTTCTTT
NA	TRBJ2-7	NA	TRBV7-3	CASSSGVTSVHEQYF	TGTGCCAGCAGCTCAGGGGTCACTAGCGTACACGAGCAGTACTTC
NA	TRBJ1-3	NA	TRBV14	CASSLGQRANTIYF	TGTGCCAGCAGCCTAGGACAGCGGGCGAACACCATATATTTT
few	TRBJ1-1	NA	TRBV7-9	CASSTDNTEAFF	TGTGCCAGCTCGACAGACAACACTGAAGCTTTCTTT
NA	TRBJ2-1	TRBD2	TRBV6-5	CASSYSGSGSYRNEQFF	TGTGCCAGCAGTTACTCGGGGAGCGGGAGTTACAGAAATGAGCAGTTCTTC
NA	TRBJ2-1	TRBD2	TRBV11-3	CASSSGLAGGPNEQFF	TGTGCCAGCAGCTCCGGACTAGCGGGGGGCCCCAATGAGCAGTTCTTC
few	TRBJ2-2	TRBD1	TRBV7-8	CASSPFDRAGGELFF	TGTGCCAGCAGCCCGTTTGACAGGGCTGGCGGGGAGCTGTTTTTT
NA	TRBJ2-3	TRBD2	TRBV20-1	CSAVAGDVNTQYF	TGCAGTGCAGTAGCGGGAGACGTGAATACGCAGTATTTT
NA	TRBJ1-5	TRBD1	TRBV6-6	CASQRPQGDNQPQHF	TGTGCCAGCCAACGCCCCCAGGGGGACAATCAGCCCCAGCATTTT
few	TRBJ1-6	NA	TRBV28	CASSFPGREGVGSPLHF	TGTGCCAGCAGTTTCCCGGGCCGTGAGGGAGTAGGTTCACCCCTCCACTTT
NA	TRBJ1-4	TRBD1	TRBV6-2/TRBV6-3	CASRTRQGAKEKLFF	TGTGCCAGCAGGACGCGACAGGGGGCGAAGGAAAAACTGTTTTTT
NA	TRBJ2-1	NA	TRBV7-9	CASSPPPRLGNEQFF	TGTGCCAGCAGCCCTCCACCCCGACTGGGCAATGAGCAGTTCTTC
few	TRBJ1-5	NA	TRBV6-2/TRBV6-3	CASSYGQGQGQPQHF	TGTGCCAGCAGTTACGGGCAGGGCCAGGGGCAGCCCCAGCATTTT
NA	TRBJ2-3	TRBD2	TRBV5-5	CASSLGPSGLFTDTQYF	TGTGCCAGCAGCTTGGGGCCTAGCGGGCTTTTCACAGATACGCAGTATTTT